This T cell receptor beta chain was captured in a study of blood T cells in healthy people across ages. A word on this clonotype: Antigen: not known.

Overall study results and limits: Any conclusive comparison of naive versus antigen-experienced cells was prevented by using unsorted PBMCs.

V was shortened by 0 bases and J by 10 bases, with 16 bases between the two germline ends. The CDR3 extends over 15 amino acids. Germline V lookup: CDR1 LGHDT, CDR2 YNNKEL (reference sequence). Together with a sample-barcoded 5' primer, a J-beta primer mix was included in a second PCR lasting roughly 6 to 12 cycles. Each sample yielded at least 3 million CDR3-containing paired-end reads. TCRdb fed the 5' RACE reads into MiXCR, producing one record per CDR3 protein. The sample lists some 860,000 distinct CDR3 sequences, 56% seen once, with roughly 24% in the top ten. This clonotype originated in a man in his forties in good health. The chain is built from TRBV3-1 and TRBJ2-1, with a weak D call TRBD2 (5 bases). The specimen was blood. The CDR3 reads CASSQDAASRREQFF. For the CDR3, the DNA is TGTGCCAGCAGCCAAGATGCGGCTAGCCGTCGGGAGCAGTTCTTC.